This T cell receptor (beta chain) was documented in a study of Ad26.COV2.S vaccination and SARS-CoV-2 variants. Treatment in this sample: 19 received Ad26.COV2.S at low or high dose, single or two shots; about 5 received placebo; per-sample allocation not given. On day 63 after the first injection, vaccine and placebo recipients gave samples. This clone was detected a few times. Other nucleotide sequences in the sample specify the same CDR3. Trimming took 3 bases from V and 5 from J, leaving 6 bases between them. The CDR3 has 12 residues. Data came from immunoSEQ multiplex PCR; TCRdb stores just in-frame clones and leaves some out. The data hold over 300,000 clones, with 83% observed a single time.

The sample in question was peripheral blood, obtained in a trial of Ad26.COV2.S vaccine versus placebo. This clonotype originated in a person aged 18 to 65 who received the Ad26.COV2.S COVID-19 vaccine or a placebo. The chain links TRBV12-3 or TRBV12-4 to TRBJ2-3; D not certain. In DNA form, the CDR3 reads TGTGCCAGCAGTTTTAGTCGAGATACGCAGTATTTT. This sequence encodes CASSFSRDTQYF.